The table lists the clone carrying this TCR beta chain with a count of one. Assay: immunoSEQ multiplex PCR; the TCRdb copy retains only in-frame clones and omits some. The sample has roughly 1.4 million clones; around 98.5% are singletons. This sample stems from a study of shared clonotypes between healthy human individuals. The CDR3 is 15 residues long. The V and J ends lost 4 bases and 10 bases, in that order; junction bases with no gene match: 9. The V gene's germline CDR1 is SGDLS and CDR2 YYNGEE. This clonotype was sampled from a man aged 25-45 years in good health. The sequenced sample was naive CD4+ T cells sorted from blood. Subset indicated: CD45RA+ positively selected. This chain joins TRBV9 and TRBJ1-5; TRBD1 agrees at 12 bases. CDR3 DNA: TGTGCCAGCAGCCCTGACCCGGGACAGGGGGCCCCCCAGCATTTT. Protein product: CASSPDPGQGAPQHF.